Given below is one T cell receptor (beta chain) in context. This clone was counted only a few times. The specificity of this receptor is unknown. There are no base qualities to consult, and no much larger clone falls within one base. Frozen genomic DNA underwent high-throughput TCRbeta CDR3 sequencing by immunoSEQ, including PCR amplification, mapping, bias correction and internal controls. On the study's bioinformatics: Productive rearrangements were kept, and unique TCRbeta sequences were defined by CDR3 nucleotide sequence plus V and J gene. For a sequence to be called donor-reactive, it needed a frequency of at least 0.01% and at least 5-fold expansion in CFSE-low cells compared with unstimulated pre-transplant cells. Minimum frequency thresholds were set for each subject based on the unstimulated sample with the lowest template count, ensuring at least 90% detection power. Repertoire turnover was measured by Jensen-Shannon divergence between the top 1000 TCRbeta sequences post- and pre-transplant. Two-sided Fisher's exact tests were used to test for changes in how often donor-reactive sequences were detected. Not all clones reach the TCRdb copy of this immuneACCESS table, which keeps in-frame sequences only. Checked studies attribute under half of the gap to unresolved V genes and leave the rest unexplained. From that table come the V and J calls and clone size; the DNA was used to work out D and trimming. Present in this sample are roughly 100,000 clones, 80% to 90% of which were seen just once. The biggest ten clones account for approximately 3% of the sample.

Deletion took 2 bases off V and 9 bases off J, with a span of 13 bases between the germline ends. The CDR3 numbers 13 residues from cysteine through phenylalanine. Kept here is only the CDR3 DNA, which spans 39 bases and is read in frame from base 1. Via the germline V gene, CDR1 is SGHTA and CDR2 FQGNSA. Thawed unstimulated PBMCs were stained for CD3, CD4 and CD8 and FACS-sorted into CD3+CD4+ and CD3+CD8+ populations. All 8 studied subjects were randomized to immunosuppression withdrawal. The Qiagen DNeasy Blood and Tissue Kit was used to isolate genomic DNA. This specimen comes from a study of T cell clones after liver transplantation (dated by TCRdb to the late 2010s). For context, the study as a whole: ITN030ST, the source of the samples, was a randomized trial that attempted immunosuppression withdrawal within 2 years of liver transplantation. After a pre-transplant mixed lymphocyte reaction, TCRbeta sequencing was used to pinpoint donor-reactive T cell clones, which were subsequently tracked in post-transplant blood. As an antigen-independent comparator for the donor-reactive sequences, third party-reactive TCRbeta sequences from pre-transplant MLRs were identified as well. Of the eight recipients, a few were HCV-positive, while the remaining recipients had been transplanted for non-autoimmune, non-viral indications. Until randomization at 12-24 months post-transplant, subjects were given standard immunosuppression, with no induction therapy. Tolerance meant complete immunosuppression withdrawal for at least one year without liver enzymes rising beyond twice the upper limit of normal. Blood samples were collected pre-transplant, then pre-randomization ahead of withdrawal, and finally post-randomization once withdrawal had either been completed or failed. The study cohort included 8 liver transplant recipients, of whom 3 were classified as tolerant and 5 as non-tolerant.

On the study overall, not on this receptor specifically: Once repertoire turnover was taken into account, donor-reactive detection showed a significant reduction for CD4 in 7 of 8 subjects and for CD8 in 8 of 8. The conclusions were considered preliminary, being limited by small, heterogeneous patient numbers and non-standardized post-transplant time points. In a couple of subjects, low numbers of available donor cells limited the measurable donor-reactive repertoire. A greater decline was seen for donor-reactive sequences than for third party-reactive sequences, suggesting partial antigen-specific deletion unrelated to withdrawal success. Because no allograft tissue specimens were available, donor-reactive T cells may have migrated into the graft instead of being deleted. In most of the 8 subjects, regardless of tolerance or HCV status, circulating donor-reactive CD4 TCRbeta sequences dropped significantly post-transplant.

The chain is made from TRBV7-2 and TRBJ2-5; TRBD2 could be the D gene, as 5 bases match. The input for sequencing was CD4+ T cells from blood, taken about 50 months after liver transplant. The sequence was collected from a human patient who received a liver transplant. Following transplantation, T cells from the graft donor may be among those present. The nucleotides are TGTGCCAGCAGCTTAACCCCGGGAAAGTCCCAGTACTTC. Translated, this gives CASSLTPGKSQYF.